The rows below give T cell receptor beta chains drawn from one sample of a study of graft-versus-host responses after intestinal transplantation. What these receptors recognize is not known. TCRdb keeps only in-frame clones here, not all; method: immunoSEQ multiplex PCR. The repertoire has 95,000 to 150,000 clones, 90% to 95% of them found once; the top ten carry around 0.12%. Sequenced material: unstimulated CD4+ T cells sorted from spleen or lymph node cells, taken before intestinal transplant. These receptors were obtained from a human donor who received an intestinal transplant. Each CDR3 is given without its conserved first and last residue.

V: TRBV9
J: TRBJ2-3
CDR3: ASSVPQGEGSWDTQY

V: TRBV5-1
J: TRBJ1-4
CDR3: ASSSLGGPEKLF

V: TRBV6-1
J: TRBJ2-7
CDR3: ASLPSLAGSYEQY

V: TRBV7-8
J: TRBJ1-2
CDR3: ASSLGYGGGMYGYT

V: TRBV4-1
J: TRBJ2-7
CDR3: ASSLGLAGYEQY

V: TRBV19
J: TRBJ2-4
CDR3: ASSNRGDWAKNIQY

V: TRBV6-5
J: TRBJ1-1
CDR3: ASTNVGEAF

V: TRBV30
J: TRBJ2-7
CDR3: AWSKLAVISSYEQY

V: TRBV10-1
J: TRBJ1-1
CDR3: ASMDNTEAF

V: TRBV19
J: TRBJ2-2
CDR3: ASSIRDTGELF

V: TRBV11-1
J: TRBJ2-1
CDR3: ASSSGQGNEQF

V: TRBV5-1
J: TRBJ2-7
CDR3: ASSVGLAYEQY

V: TRBV14
J: TRBJ1-2
CDR3: ASSRGQGVSYT

V: TRBV6-5
J: TRBJ2-5
CDR3: ASSYGGLAGRETQY

V: TRBV5-1
J: TRBJ2-1
CDR3: ASSLVSGAPREQF

V: TRBV18
J: TRBJ2-7
CDR3: ASSPSGLSSYEQY

V: TRBV7-7
J: TRBJ2-1
CDR3: ASSLAAGTSGLNEQF

V: TRBV9
J: TRBJ2-2
CDR3: ASSVAGDDGELF

V: TRBV27
J: TRBJ2-7
CDR3: ASSLGYEQY

V: TRBV28
J: TRBJ1-3
CDR3: ASSFIRVGAGNTIY

V: TRBV18
J: TRBJ2-3
CDR3: ASSPMTGGTDTQY

V: TRBV5-1
J: TRBJ1-3
CDR3: ASSLSLGSSGNTIY

V: TRBV7-9
J: TRBJ2-7
CDR3: ASSSGLADAYEQY

V: TRBV9
J: TRBJ1-2
CDR3: ASSVGQATYGYT

V: TRBV12-5
J: TRBJ1-5
CDR3: ASGLGEISNQPQH

V: TRBV12-5
J: TRBJ1-5
CDR3: ASVGRQDRDNQPQH

V: TRBV11-1
J: TRBJ2-7
CDR3: ASSLAPGLNGRIGQY

V: TRBV29-1
J: TRBJ1-3
CDR3: SVLTRGGDLGNTIY

V: TRBV7-9
J: TRBJ1-1
CDR3: ASSNRDTEAF

V: TRBV30
J: TRBJ1-1
CDR3: AWTGEGSTEAF

V: TRBV6-1
J: TRBJ1-3
CDR3: ASSGGSGNTIY

V: TRBV19
J: TRBJ1-2
CDR3: ASRWQNDGYT

V: TRBV7-8
J: TRBJ1-4
CDR3: ASSPKAGFNEKLF

V: TRBV28
J: TRBJ1-1
CDR3: ASSLGGRGSEAF

V: TRBV2
J: TRBJ2-7
CDR3: ASTNQLAYEQY

V: TRBV7-3
J: TRBJ2-1
CDR3: ASSLLGRSSWSEQF

V: TRBV29-1
J: TRBJ1-1
CDR3: SAAARRNTEAF

V: TRBV18
J: TRBJ2-2
CDR3: ASSPRTGSGGANTGELF

V: TRBV6-5
J: TRBJ2-7
CDR3: ASSRRAEAYEQY

V: TRBV7-3
J: TRBJ2-3
CDR3: ASSLSPDRRDTQY

V: TRBV5-1
J: TRBJ2-2
CDR3: ASSLQETGELF

V: TRBV6-5
J: .
CDR3: ASSPWGRAYEQY

V: TRBV19
J: TRBJ1-1
CDR3: ASSINNLNTEAF

V: TRBV5-6
J: TRBJ1-3
CDR3: ASSWGSSGNTIY

V: TRBV18
J: TRBJ1-5
CDR3: ASSPREGSRQPQH

V: TRBV5-4
J: TRBJ1-1
CDR3: ASSPGGFTEAF

V: TRBV6-5
J: TRBJ2-1
CDR3: ASSSQYNEQF

V: TRBV6-5
J: TRBJ2-1
CDR3: ASSYSTGFNEQF

V: TRBV7-9
J: TRBJ1-1
CDR3: ASSLWGNTEAF

V: TRBV4-2
J: TRBJ1-2
CDR3: ASSYRDRENYGYT

V: TRBV19
J: TRBJ2-7
CDR3: ASSKKWGTSGSYEQY

V: TRBV2
J: TRBJ2-2
CDR3: ASSLQGASISGELF

V: TRBV5-1
J: TRBJ2-7
CDR3: ASSLKDRGYEQY

V: TRBV19
J: TRBJ2-1
CDR3: ASSISGGFYNEQF

V: TRBV13
J: TRBJ2-7
CDR3: ASSFLPYEQY